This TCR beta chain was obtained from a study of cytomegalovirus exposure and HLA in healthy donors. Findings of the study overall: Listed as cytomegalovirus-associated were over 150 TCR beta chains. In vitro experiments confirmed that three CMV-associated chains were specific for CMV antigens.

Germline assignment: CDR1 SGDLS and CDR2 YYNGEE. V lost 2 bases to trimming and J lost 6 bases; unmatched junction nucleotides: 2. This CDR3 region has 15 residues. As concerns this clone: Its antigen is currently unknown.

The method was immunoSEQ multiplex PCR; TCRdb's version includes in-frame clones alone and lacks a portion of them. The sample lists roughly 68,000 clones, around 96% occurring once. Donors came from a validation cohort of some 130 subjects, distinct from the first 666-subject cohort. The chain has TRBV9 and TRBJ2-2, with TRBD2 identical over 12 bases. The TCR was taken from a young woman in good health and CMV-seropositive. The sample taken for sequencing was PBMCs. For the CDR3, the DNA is TGTGCCAGCAGCGTGACTAGCGGGAGCCCCGGGGAGCTGTTTTTT. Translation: CASSVTSGSPGELFF.